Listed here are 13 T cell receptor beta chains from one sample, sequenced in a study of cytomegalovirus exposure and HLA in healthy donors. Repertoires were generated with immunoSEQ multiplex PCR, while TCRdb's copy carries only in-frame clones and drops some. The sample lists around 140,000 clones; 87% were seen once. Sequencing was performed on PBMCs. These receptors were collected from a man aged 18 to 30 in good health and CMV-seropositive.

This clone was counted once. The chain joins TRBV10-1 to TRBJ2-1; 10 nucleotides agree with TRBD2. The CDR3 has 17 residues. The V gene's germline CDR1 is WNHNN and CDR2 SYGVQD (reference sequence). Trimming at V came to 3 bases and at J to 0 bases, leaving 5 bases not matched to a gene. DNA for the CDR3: TGCGCCAGCAGTGATGGGACTAGCGTAAGCTCCTACAATGAGCAGTTCTTC. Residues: CASSDGTSVSSYNEQFF.

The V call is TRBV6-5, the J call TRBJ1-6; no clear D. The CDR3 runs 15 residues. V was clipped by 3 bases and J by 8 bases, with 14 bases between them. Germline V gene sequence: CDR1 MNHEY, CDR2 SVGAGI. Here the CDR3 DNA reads TGTGCCAGCAGTTATTGGAGAGGGAAGGATTCACCCCTCCACTTT. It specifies CASSYWRGKDSPLHF.

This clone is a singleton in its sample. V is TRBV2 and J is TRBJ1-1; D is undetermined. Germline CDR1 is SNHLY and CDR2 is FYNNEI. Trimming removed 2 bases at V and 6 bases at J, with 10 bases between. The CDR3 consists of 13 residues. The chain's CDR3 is CASSERGSAEAFF. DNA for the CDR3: TGTGCCAGCAGTGAACGAGGGAGCGCTGAAGCTTTCTTT.

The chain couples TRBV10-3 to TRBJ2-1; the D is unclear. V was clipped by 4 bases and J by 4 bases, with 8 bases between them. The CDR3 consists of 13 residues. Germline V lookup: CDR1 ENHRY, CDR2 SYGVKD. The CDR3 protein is CAISGVSYNEQFF. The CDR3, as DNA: TGTGCCATCAGTGGCGTGTCGTACAATGAGCAGTTCTTC.

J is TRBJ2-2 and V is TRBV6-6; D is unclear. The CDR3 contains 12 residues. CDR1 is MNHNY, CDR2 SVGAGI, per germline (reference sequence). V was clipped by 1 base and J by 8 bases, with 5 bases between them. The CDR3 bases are TGTGCCAGCAGTTACTTGGCTGGGGAGCTGTTTTTT. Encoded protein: CASSYLAGELFF.

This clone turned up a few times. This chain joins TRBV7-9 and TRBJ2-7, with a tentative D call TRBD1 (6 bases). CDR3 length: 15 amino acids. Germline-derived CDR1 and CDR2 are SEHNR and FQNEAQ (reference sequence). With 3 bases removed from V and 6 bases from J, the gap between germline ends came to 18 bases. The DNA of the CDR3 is TGTGCCAGCAGCTTCAGCTTACAGGGCTGGGGCGAGCAGTACTTC. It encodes CASSFSLQGWGEQYF. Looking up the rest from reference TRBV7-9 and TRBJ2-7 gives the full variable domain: DTGVSQNPRHKITKRGQNVTFRCDPISEHNRLYWYRQTLGQGPEFLTYFQNEAQLEKSRLLSDRFSAERPKGSFSTLEIQRTEQGDSAMYLCASSFSLQGWGEQYFGPGTRLTVT.

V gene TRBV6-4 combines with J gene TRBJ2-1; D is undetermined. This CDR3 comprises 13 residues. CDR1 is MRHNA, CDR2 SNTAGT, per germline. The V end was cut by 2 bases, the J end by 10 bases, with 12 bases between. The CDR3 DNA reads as TGTGCCAGCAGTGACCGGTTCCCATCCGAGCAGTTCTTC. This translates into CASSDRFPSEQFF.

This CDR3 is CAPGSNTEAFF. The CDR3 coding sequence is TGTGCCCCGGGGTCGAACACTGAAGCTTTCTTT. The chain couples TRBV7-9 to TRBJ1-1; D not resolved. The germline gives CDR1 SEHNR, CDR2 FQNEAQ (reference sequence). Trimming took 11 bases from V and 1 from J, leaving 8 bases between them. The CDR3 totals 11 residues.

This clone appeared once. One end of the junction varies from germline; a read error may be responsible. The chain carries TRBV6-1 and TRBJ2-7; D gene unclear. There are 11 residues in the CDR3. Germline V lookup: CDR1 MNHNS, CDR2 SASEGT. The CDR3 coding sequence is TGTGCCAGCAGCCACGTACGTGAGCCGTACTTC. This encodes CASSHVREPYF.

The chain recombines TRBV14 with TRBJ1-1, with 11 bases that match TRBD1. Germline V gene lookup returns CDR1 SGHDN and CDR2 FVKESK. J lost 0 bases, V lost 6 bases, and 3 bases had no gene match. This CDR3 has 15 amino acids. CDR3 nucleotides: TGTGCCAGCAGAAGGACAGGGGGCATGAACACTGAAGCTTTCTTT. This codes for CASRRTGGMNTEAFF.

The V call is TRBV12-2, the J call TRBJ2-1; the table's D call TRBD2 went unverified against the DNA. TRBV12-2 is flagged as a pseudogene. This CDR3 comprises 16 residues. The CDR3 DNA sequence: TGTGCAAGTCGCTTAGACACCACTAGCTCCTACAATGAGCAGTTCTTC. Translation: CASRLDTTSSYNEQFF.

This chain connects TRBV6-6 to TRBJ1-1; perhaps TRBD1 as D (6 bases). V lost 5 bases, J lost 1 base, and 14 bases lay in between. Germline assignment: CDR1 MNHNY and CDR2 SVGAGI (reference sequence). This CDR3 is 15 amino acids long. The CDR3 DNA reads TGTGCCAGCAGTAGCCCCGGGGGGGCGAACACTGAAGCTTTCTTT. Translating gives CASSSPGGANTEAFF.

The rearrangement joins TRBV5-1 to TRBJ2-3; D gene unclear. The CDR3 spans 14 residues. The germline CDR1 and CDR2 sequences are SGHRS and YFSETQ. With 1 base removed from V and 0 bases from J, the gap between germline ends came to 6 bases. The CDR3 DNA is TGCGCCAGCAGCTTGCAGTCAAGCACAGATACGCAGTATTTT. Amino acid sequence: CASSLQSSTDTQYF.